This T cell receptor (beta chain) is from a study of OX40 agonist ivuxolimab in advanced cancers. Turning to the overall study: Ivuxolimab, which targeted the costimulatory receptor OX40 (CD134), was an agonistic, fully human IgG2 monoclonal antibody. Intravenous ivuxolimab was administered to patients every 2 weeks at six dose levels: 0.01, 0.1, 0.3, 1.5, 3 and 10 mg/kg. Of the approximately 53 patients in dose escalation, some 20 had hepatocellular carcinoma, some 15 had melanoma, 9 had renal cell carcinoma and 9 had head and neck cancer. In the dose-escalation cohort, 75% to 90% of patients were male, and the mean age was roughly 56 years with a range of roughly 20 to 79. Patients were allowed to have had prior anti-PD-1, anti-PD-L1 or anti-CTLA-4 therapy, and roughly 40% of the dose-escalation patients had previously received checkpoint inhibitors. Partial responses occurred in three dose-escalation patients: two with cutaneous melanoma and one with hepatocellular carcinoma. The purpose of peripheral TCRbeta sequencing was to test whether ivuxolimab changed TCR sequence diversity and led to clonal T-cell expansion. The paper covers the monotherapy dose-escalation part of the phase I ivuxolimab trial, which included N ≈ 50 patients. The paper as a whole reports these results and caveats: At doses of 0.1 to 3.0 mg/kg, clonal expansion of both CD4+ and CD8+ T cells in blood was seen between baseline and week 6. The antigen specificity of the peripheral T cells that underwent clonal expansion was not determined. Low levels of normalized T-cell clonal expansion were also shown by some nonresponding patients. After ivuxolimab, more expanded clones were found on average in CD8+ T cells than in CD4+ T cells. Partial responders in the 0.1-3.0 mg/kg groups had among the lowest normalized peripheral clonal expansion, especially among CD8+ T cells.

From cysteine to phenylalanine, the CDR3 is 17 amino acids long. CDR3 DNA only is kept here, 51 bases in frame from base 1. Patients with a history of autoimmune disease or receiving systemic immunosuppression were excluded from the trial. Peripheral blood for TCR sequencing was collected from all dose cohorts at baseline, on cycle 4 day 1, and on cycle 7 day 1. The samples were taken from a phase I, first-in-human, multicenter, open-label dose-escalation trial of ivuxolimab. Adults with locally advanced or metastatic head and neck squamous cell, hepatocellular, melanoma or renal cell carcinoma were enrolled in the trial. CD4+ and CD8+ T cells were sorted separately from peripheral blood before TCR sequencing. Genomic DNA was extracted from sorted cells for sequencing of the TCRbeta CDR3 region. The immunoSEQ Assay was used to sequence the TCRbeta CDR3 regions. The immuneACCESS repertoire file appears here via TCRdb, limited to in-frame rearrangements. These files lack a portion of the clones; in checked studies, under half of the deficit traces to unresolved V genes, and the cause of the others is not known. The sample table contains approximately 40,000 clones; only one count was recorded for about four fifths of them. The biggest ten clones account for about 10% of the sample.

On this clone: The antigen it binds to is not known. No qualities accompany the bases; no much larger clone lies one base away.

Recombination linked TRBV21-1 to TRBJ1-1; the D segment call TRBD1 is taken from the table without a DNA check. TRBV21-1 is recorded as a pseudogene. Sequenced material: CD4+ or CD8+ T cells sorted from blood, taken in a trial of the OX40 agonist ivuxolimab. This TCR derives from an adult with an advanced solid tumor such as melanoma, head and neck, liver or kidney cancer. The sequenced DNA: TGTGCCAGCAGCAAGCCCCGAGATTCACAGGGCCCCCCTGAAGCTTTCTTT. This translates into CASSKPRDSQGPPEAFF.